The next 13 T cell receptor beta chains were all read from a single sample in a study of T cell repertoires in aging, cancer and after chemotherapy. The template was genomic DNA from peripheral blood, not RNA. Rearranged V-D-J TRB sequences were amplified with a mixed TRB-A/B primer pool. A single record per CDR3 protein comes from TCRdb applying MiXCR to the multiplex PCR reads. The table includes over a thousand distinct CDR3 sequences, about 28% detected once. Sequencing used blood. These receptors were taken from a human donor with a solid tumor.

The chain recombines TRBV6-2 or TRBV6-3 with TRBJ1-5, with D perhaps TRBD1 (6 bases). Trimming pared 9 bases from V and 2 bases from J, leaving 17 bases between. This CDR3 region has 15 residues. Germline CDR1 is MNHEY and CDR2 is SVGEGT. DNA of the CDR3: TGTGCCAGTAGTCCCCCAGGGGTAGGCAATCAGCCCCAGCATTTT. Translating it yields CASSPPGVGNQPQHF.

The gene calls are TRBV18 and TRBJ1-5, with D possibly TRBD1 on 6 matching bases. V was trimmed by 6 bases and J by 0 bases, leaving 30 bases between them. Looked up from germline, CDR1 is KGHSH and CDR2 is LQKENI. The CDR3 consists of 21 residues. The CDR3, as DNA: TGTGCCAGCTCGCTCCGGGGGGGTCGGGACACCCAAGTATATAGCAATCAGCCCCAGCATTTT. This gives the protein CASSLRGGRDTQVYSNQPQHF. The complete variable domain, with remaining parts taken from reference TRBV18 and TRBJ1-5, reads NAGVMQNPRHLVRRRGQEARLRCSPMKGHSHVYWYRQLPEEGLKFMVYLQKENIIDESGMPKERFSAEFPKEGPSILRIQQVVRGDSAAYFCASSLRGGRDTQVYSNQPQHFGDGTRLSIL.

J is TRBJ1-1 and V is TRBV7-2; D is unclear. Trimming took 6 bases from V and 6 from J, leaving 14 bases between them. Germline V gives CDR1 SGHTA, CDR2 FQGNSA. CDR3 size: 13 residues. CDR3 amino acids: CASRLPGTAEAFF. DNA for the CDR3: TGTGCCAGCAGGTTACCAGGTACCGCTGAAGCTTTCTTT. Together with reference TRBV7-2 and TRBJ1-1, the CDR3 gives the full variable domain: GAGVSQSPSNKVTEKGKDVELRCDPISGHTALYWYRQSLGQGLEFLIYFQGNSAPDKSGLPSDRFSAERTGGSVSTLTIQRTQQEDSAVYLCASRLPGTAEAFFGQGTRLTVV.

By sample share, this clonotype is medium-sized. The gene calls are TRBV27 and TRBJ2-7, with D possibly being TRBD2 (6 bases). This CDR3 spans 13 amino acids. Trimming removed 7 bases at V and 6 bases at J, with 16 bases between. Germline V gene lookup returns CDR1 MNHEY and CDR2 SMNVEV (reference sequence). In nucleotides, the CDR3 is TGTGCCAGCATTGGCGGGGCATTCGGCGAGCAGTACTTC. Its protein is CASIGGAFGEQYF.

By sample share, this clonotype is medium-sized (0.01 to 0.1%). The chain joins TRBV20-1 to TRBJ2-3; possibly TRBD1 or TRBD2 for D (5 bases each). From germline, CDR1 is DFQATT and CDR2 SNEGSKA (reference sequence). Trimming shortened V by 6 bases and J by 2 bases, and 15 bases separated the two germline ends. The CDR3 runs to 14 residues. The CDR3 DNA is TGCAGTGCACCGGAGGCAGGGAACACAGATACGCAGTATTTT. Translation gives CSAPEAGNTDTQYF.

This clonotype was picked up a small number of times. The chain recombines TRBV20-1 with TRBJ2-5; TRBD2 agrees at 11 bases. The CDR3 is 15 residues long. CDR1 and CDR2 from the germline V gene are DFQATT and SNEGSKA (reference sequence). J was trimmed by 1 base and V by 4 bases; bases with no gene match: 5. The CDR3 DNA follows: TGCAGTGCTACAGAAACTAGCGGGGGCCAAGAGACCCAGTACTTC. Protein sequence: CSATETSGGQETQYF.

On this clonotype: This may be a read error: a much more frequent sequence differs by one nucleotide. Because the CDR3 is missing its conserved closing phenylalanine or tryptophan, this is likely a read error. The rearrangement uses TRBV11-1 and TRBJ2-7, with D maybe TRBD1 (5 bases). The CDR3 is made up of 13 amino acids. Looked up from germline, CDR1 is SGHAT and CDR2 is FQDESV (reference sequence). Trimming pared 1 base from V and 6 bases from J, leaving 10 bases between. The CDR3 region is CASSLVGVFEQYI. DNA of the CDR3: TGTGCCAGCAGCTTAGTAGGGGTGTTCGAGCAGTACATC.

V gene TRBV7-9 combines with J gene TRBJ2-3; 9 nucleotides match TRBD2. The trim removed 1 base at V and 5 bases at J, leaving 4 bases unmatched. The germline CDR1 and CDR2 sequences are SEHNR and FQNEAQ (reference sequence). CDR3 size: 15 residues. CDR3 sequence reads: CASSLDSGGGDTQYF. The CDR3 DNA is TGTGCCAGCAGCTTAGATAGCGGGGGAGGAGATACGCAGTATTTT.

The J gene is TRBJ1-5, the V gene TRBV4-2, with TRBD1 as a possible D gene (5 bases). V was cut by 3 bases and J by 0 bases, with 12 bases left in between. Germline CDR1 and CDR2: LGHNA and YNFKEQ. The CDR3 covers 16 residues. The CDR3 sequence: CASSHSTAYSNQPQHF. CDR3 DNA: TGTGCCAGCAGCCACTCGACAGCTTATAGCAATCAGCCCCAGCATTTT.

There are a few counts of this clonotype. The gene calls are TRBV20-1 and TRBJ2-1, with 8 bases identical to TRBD2. This CDR3 is 16 amino acids long. The germline gives CDR1 DFQATT, CDR2 SNEGSKA (reference sequence). V shed 3 bases and J 6 bases; nucleotides not matched to a gene: 13. Here the CDR3 DNA reads TGCAGTGCTAGGGCCCCCTGGGCGGGGGGCGTCAATGAGCAGTTCTTC. This sequence encodes CSARAPWAGGVNEQFF.

This clonotype turned up a few times. The V and J genes are TRBV5-4 and TRBJ2-3; 9 bases align to TRBD2. The CDR3 length is 17 residues. From germline, CDR1 is SGHNT and CDR2 YYREEE (reference sequence). The V gene end was trimmed by 4 bases and the J gene end by 1 base; junction bases not matched to a gene: 10. CDR3 region: CASSGPGGGGGTDTQYF. CDR3 DNA: TGTGCCAGCAGCGGCCCCGGCGGCGGGGGGGGCACAGATACGCAGTATTTT.

The genes are TRBV11-1 and TRBJ2-1; D is ambiguous. From germline, CDR1 is SGHAT and CDR2 FQDESV (reference sequence). Deletions cut 2 bases from V and 7 bases from J, with 9 bases between. There are 13 residues in the CDR3. The DNA for the CDR3 is TGTGCCAGCAGCTTAATCCTCGGAAATGAGCAGTTCTTC. Its translation is CASSLILGNEQFF.

The chain is built from TRBV19 and TRBJ1-2; D ambiguous. Germline values: CDR1 LNHDA, CDR2 SQIVND (reference sequence). The CDR3 contains 14 residues. Trimming left V 9 bases short and J 8 bases short, with 22 bases between. The CDR3 sequence is CASSRLPKVRGYTF. CDR3 bases: TGTGCCAGCAGTCGGCTGCCAAAGGTGCGCGGCTACACCTTC.